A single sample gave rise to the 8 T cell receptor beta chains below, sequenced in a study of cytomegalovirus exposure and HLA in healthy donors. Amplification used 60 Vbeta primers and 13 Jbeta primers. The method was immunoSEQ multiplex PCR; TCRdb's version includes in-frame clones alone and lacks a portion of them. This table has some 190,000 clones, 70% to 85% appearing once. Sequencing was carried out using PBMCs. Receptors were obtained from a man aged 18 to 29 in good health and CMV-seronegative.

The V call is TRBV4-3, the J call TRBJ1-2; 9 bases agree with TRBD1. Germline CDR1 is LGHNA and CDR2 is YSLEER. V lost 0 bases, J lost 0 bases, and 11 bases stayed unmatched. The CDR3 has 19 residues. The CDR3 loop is CASSQDLAGTGPSNYGYTF. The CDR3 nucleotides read TGCGCCAGCAGCCAAGATTTGGCGGGGACAGGGCCTTCTAACTATGGCTACACCTTC.

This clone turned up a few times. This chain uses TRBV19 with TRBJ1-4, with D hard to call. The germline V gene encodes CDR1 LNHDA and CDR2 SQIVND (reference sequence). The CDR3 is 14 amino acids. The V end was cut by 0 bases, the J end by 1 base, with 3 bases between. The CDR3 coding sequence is TGTGCCAGTAGTATAGACAGAACTAATGAAAAACTGTTTTTT. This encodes CASSIDRTNEKLFF.

CDR3 protein: CASSSSNRPNQPQHF. DNA of the CDR3: TGTGCCAGCAGCTCCTCCAACAGGCCCAATCAGCCCCAGCATTTT. V is TRBV7-9 and J is TRBJ1-5; a weak D match, TRBD1 (5 bases). The CDR3 is made up of 15 amino acids. Germline assignment: CDR1 SEHNR and CDR2 FQNEAQ (reference sequence). V was clipped by 4 bases and J by 3 bases, with 13 bases between them.

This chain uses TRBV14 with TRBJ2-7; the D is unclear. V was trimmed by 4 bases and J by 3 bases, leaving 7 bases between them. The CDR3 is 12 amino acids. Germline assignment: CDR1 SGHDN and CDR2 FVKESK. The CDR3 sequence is CASSLLNYEQYF. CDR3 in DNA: TGTGCCAGCAGCCTACTAAACTACGAGCAGTACTTC.

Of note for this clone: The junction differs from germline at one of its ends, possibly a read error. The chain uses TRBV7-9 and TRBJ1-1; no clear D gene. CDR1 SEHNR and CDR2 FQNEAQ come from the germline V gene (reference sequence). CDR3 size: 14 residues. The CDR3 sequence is CSSSLVRPNTEAFF. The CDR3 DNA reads TGTTCCAGCAGCTTAGTCAGGCCGAACACTGAAGCTTTCTTT.

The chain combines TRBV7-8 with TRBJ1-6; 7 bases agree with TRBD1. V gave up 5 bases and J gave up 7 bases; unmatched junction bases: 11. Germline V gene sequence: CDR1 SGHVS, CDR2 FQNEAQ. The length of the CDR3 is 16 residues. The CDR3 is CASSNLTGRHNSPLHF. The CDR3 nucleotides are TGTGCCAGCAGCAACTTGACAGGGCGACACAATTCACCCCTCCACTTT.

In DNA form, the CDR3 reads TGTGCCAGCAGCCCCGGGAGACGGAATGAAAAACTGTTTTTT. This encodes CASSPGRRNEKLFF. The rearrangement links TRBV7-6 to TRBJ1-4; D is undetermined. CDR1 is SGHVS, CDR2 FNYEAQ, per germline. Trimming shortened V by 5 bases and J by 5 bases, and 12 bases separated the two germline ends. CDR3 length: 14 amino acids.

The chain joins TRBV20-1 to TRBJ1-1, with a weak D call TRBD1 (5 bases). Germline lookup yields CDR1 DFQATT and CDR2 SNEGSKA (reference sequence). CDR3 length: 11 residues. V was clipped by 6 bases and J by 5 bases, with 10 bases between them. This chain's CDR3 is CSASPGTEAFF. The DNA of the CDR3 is TGCAGTGCCAGCCCAGGGACTGAAGCTTTCTTT.